Below are 25 T cell receptor beta chains sequenced from a single sample in a study of graft-versus-host responses after intestinal transplantation. Antigen specificity for these receptors is unknown. Sequencing used immunoSEQ multiplex PCR; TCRdb keeps in-frame clones, though not all of them. This sample has fewer than 150,000 clones, with 85% to 95% found just once. This material consisted of unstimulated CD4+ T cells sorted from spleen or lymph node cells, taken before intestinal transplant. Every receptor here comes from a human donor who received an intestinal transplant.

J is TRBJ1-2 and V is TRBV2, with D uncertain. Trimming shortened V by 0 bases and J by 8 bases, and 16 bases separated the two germline ends. From germline, CDR1 is SNHLY and CDR2 FYNNEI. The CDR3 sequence is 15 residues long. The CDR3 DNA reads TGTGCCAGCAGTGAAGCGCGGCCTGGGGTTAAGGGCTACACCTTC. Its protein is CASSEARPGVKGYTF.

The V call is TRBV2, the J call TRBJ1-2; TRBD1 is a possible D gene (6 bases). V was trimmed by 6 bases and J by 4 bases, leaving 18 bases between them. The CDR3 runs to 15 residues. From germline, CDR1 is SNHLY and CDR2 FYNNEI. The DNA for the CDR3 is TGTGCCAGCAGATCCGAAGGGGGGTGGGGCTATGGCTACACCTTC. Amino acids: CASRSEGGWGYGYTF.

The rearrangement links TRBV5-1 to TRBJ2-2, with D tentatively TRBD2 (7 bases). This CDR3 has 16 residues. Trimming stripped 3 bases from V and 0 bases from J, with 12 bases between. Germline loops: CDR1 SGHRS, CDR2 YFSETQ. CDR3 DNA sequence: TGCGCCAGCAGCTCCGAGGGGGGGGCGAACACCGGGGAGCTGTTTTTT. Its protein is CASSSEGGANTGELFF.

This chain links TRBV7-9 with TRBJ2-5; tentative D call: TRBD1 (6 bases). The germline V and J ends were trimmed by 6 bases and 4 bases, with 18 bases remaining between them. The CDR3 is 15 amino acids. Germline V gene data show CDR1 as SEHNR and CDR2 as FQNEAQ (reference sequence). The CDR3 DNA follows: TGTGCCAGCAGTCCTAGGGGGTCGGGGAGAGAGACCCAGTACTTC. Its protein is CASSPRGSGRETQYF.

The rearrangement uses TRBV29-1 and TRBJ2-3; D is perhaps TRBD1 (6 bases). The CDR3 consists of 15 residues. V was clipped by 6 bases and J by 1 base, with 17 bases between them. Looked up from germline, CDR1 is SQVTM and CDR2 is ANQGSEA. In DNA, the CDR3 is TGCAGCGTCCTCGTCCAGGGGAAGGGCACAGATACGCAGTATTTT. Its translation: CSVLVQGKGTDTQYF.

A word on this clone: Other DNA sequences in this sample translate to the same CDR3. This sequence joins TRBV6-1 and TRBJ2-7, with no clear D. CDR3 length: 10 amino acids. Looked up from germline, CDR1 is MNHNS and CDR2 is SASEGT. V dropped 6 bases and J dropped 6 bases, with 6 bases sitting between them. The chain's CDR3 is CASSVGEQYF. The DNA for the CDR3 is TGTGCCAGCAGCGTCGGCGAGCAGTACTTC.

On this clone itself: Its ends do not fully match the called genes, so a read error is possible. V usage is TRBV30 and J usage is TRBJ2-3; D might be TRBD2 (7 bases). The length of the CDR3 is 15 residues. Germline CDR1 GTSNPN, CDR2 SVGIG (reference sequence). The DNA for the CDR3 is TGTGCCGGGAGTGGGGGAGGGGGGCCTTCAGATACGCAGTATTTT. Translation gives CAGSGGGGPSDTQYF.

The chain employs TRBV5-1 and TRBJ2-5; D remains unclear. The CDR3 spans 15 residues. Looked up from germline, CDR1 is SGHRS and CDR2 is YFSETQ. Trimming took 0 bases from V and 7 from J, leaving 16 bases between them. CDR3 region: CASSLGPTEAGTQYF. The CDR3 DNA is TGCGCCAGCAGCTTGGGCCCAACAGAGGCAGGGACCCAGTACTTC.

The chain links TRBV4-1 to TRBJ2-7; 11 bases are a match to TRBD1. J lost 4 bases, V lost 2 bases, and 7 bases had no gene match. This CDR3 comprises 16 residues. From germline, CDR1 is MGHRA and CDR2 YSYEKL. In nucleotides, the CDR3 is TGCGCCAGCAGCCAAATTAGCGGGACAGGGGGGTACGAGCAGTACTTC. As protein: CASSQISGTGGYEQYF.

The chain has TRBV4-2 and TRBJ2-6; 7 nucleotides align to TRBD1. The CDR3 contains 17 residues. Germline V CDR1 and CDR2: LGHNA, YNFKEQ. The trim removed 1 base at V and 0 bases at J, leaving 3 bases unmatched. CDR3 coding DNA: TGTGCCAGCAGCCAAGCGACAGGGAACTCTGGGGCCAACGTCCTGACTTTC. Amino acid sequence: CASSQATGNSGANVLTF.

The genes are TRBV5-1 and TRBJ2-1; the D is unclear. Trimming shortened V by 0 bases and J by 5 bases, and 18 bases separated the two germline ends. The CDR3 runs 17 residues. Germline V gene data show CDR1 as SGHRS and CDR2 as YFSETQ. CDR3 bases: TGCGCCAGCAGCTTGGTTACCGGGCCCCCCGAGGACAATGAGCAGTTCTTC. The encoded protein is CASSLVTGPPEDNEQFF.

The CDR3 nucleotides read TGTGCCAGCAGCGCCGACAGGGGGCAAGGAGAGACCCAGTACTTC. Its translation: CASSADRGQGETQYF. V is TRBV9 and J is TRBJ2-5, with 10 bases matching TRBD1. Germline V CDR1 and CDR2: SGDLS, YYNGEE. The CDR3 has 15 residues. V lost 3 bases to trimming and J lost 4 bases; unmatched junction nucleotides: 6.

V is TRBV5-1 and J is TRBJ2-6; D uncertain. Germline loops: CDR1 SGHRS, CDR2 YFSETQ. CDR3 length: 20 residues. V gave up 1 base and J gave up 0 bases, with 20 bases separating them. In nucleotides, the CDR3 is TGCGCCAGCAGCTTGATCCCACCCATGGCAGCGAACTCTGGGGCCAACGTCCTGACTTTC. Translation gives CASSLIPPMAANSGANVLTF.

This rearrangement joins TRBV11-3 to TRBJ1-6, with TRBD1 matching 9 bases. Germline V lookup: CDR1 SGHNT, CDR2 YENEEA. CDR3 length: 17 residues. After removal of 7 bases from V and 1 base from J, the junction contained 8 bases not matched to a gene. The CDR3 coding sequence is TGTGCCAGCACCTATACAGGGGGCTTATCCTATAATTCACCCCTCCACTTT. This translates into CASTYTGGLSYNSPLHF.

The chain is built from TRBV7-9 and TRBJ2-7; 7 bases agree with TRBD1. Germline-derived CDR1 and CDR2 are SEHNR and FQNEAQ (reference sequence). Losses at the gene ends were 5 bases for V and 3 bases for J; bases not matched to a gene: 4. CDR3 length: 13 residues. The CDR3 sequence: CASSTQGDYEQYF. CDR3 sequence (DNA): TGTGCCAGCAGCACGCAGGGGGACTACGAGCAGTACTTC.

This clone was seen only a few times. The CDR3 loop is CASSPRREGFSYNEQFF. The CDR3 region has the DNA TGTGCCAGCAGCCCCCGACGAGAAGGATTCTCCTACAATGAGCAGTTCTTC. The V gene is TRBV7-2, the J gene TRBJ2-1; D remains unclear. Trimming removed 5 bases at V and 0 bases at J, with 17 bases between. CDR3 size: 17 residues. The germline V gene encodes CDR1 SGHTA and CDR2 FQGNSA.

The rearrangement joins TRBV4-1 to TRBJ2-1; 9 bases agree with TRBD1. V trimming: 2 bases; J trimming: 8 bases; junction bases outside the gene matches: 7. The CDR3 extends over 15 amino acids. Germline CDR1 and CDR2: MGHRA and YSYEKL. CDR3 residues: CASSQLGTGIDEQFF. The CDR3 nucleotides read TGCGCCAGCAGCCAATTAGGGACAGGGATCGATGAGCAGTTCTTC.

This chain links TRBV19 with TRBJ2-1; 7 positions agree with TRBD1. V dropped 7 bases and J dropped 9; count of bases not matched to a gene: 12. The CDR3 consists of 14 residues. Germline V gene sequence: CDR1 LNHDA, CDR2 SQIVND (reference sequence). In nucleotides, the CDR3 is TGTGCCAGTAAGTTTGGACAGGTTGATTCTGAGCAGTTCTTC. Protein: CASKFGQVDSEQFF.

The chain uses TRBV2 and TRBJ2-3, with no clear D. The CDR3 extends over 16 amino acids. Trimming stripped 2 bases from V and 5 bases from J, with 17 bases between. CDR1 SNHLY and CDR2 FYNNEI come from the germline V gene. This CDR3 is CASSELEYYDRDTQYF. DNA for the CDR3: TGTGCCAGCAGTGAATTGGAGTACTATGACCGAGATACGCAGTATTTT.

This clone was observed a handful of times. The chain has TRBV10-3 and TRBJ1-2, with D possibly matching TRBD1 (6 bases). The CDR3 has 13 residues. CDR1 and CDR2 from the germline V gene are ENHRY and SYGVKD. The V end was cut by 5 bases, the J end by 4 bases, with 11 bases between. The CDR3 is CAISSDRGYGYTF. The CDR3 coding sequence is TGTGCCATCAGTTCGGACAGAGGCTATGGCTACACCTTC.

J is TRBJ1-6 and V is TRBV15; 7 bases match TRBD1. CDR3 size: 15 residues. Trimming removed 1 base from V and 8 bases from J; junction bases left unmatched: 5. Germline V gives CDR1 LNHNV, CDR2 YYDKDF (reference sequence). CDR3 protein: CATSRVRGIDSPLHF. CDR3 nucleotide sequence: TGTGCCACCAGCAGAGTCAGGGGGATTGATTCACCCCTCCACTTT.

The J gene is TRBJ1-3, the V gene TRBV2, with TRBD1 as a possible D gene (6 bases). Germline V gives CDR1 SNHLY, CDR2 FYNNEI. CDR3 length: 11 amino acids. Trimming stripped 7 bases from V and 8 bases from J, with 9 bases between. This CDR3 reads CASKGGDTIYF. CDR3 DNA sequence: TGTGCCAGCAAGGGGGGGGACACCATATATTTT. The complete variable domain, with remaining parts taken from reference TRBV2 and TRBJ1-3, reads EPEVTQTPSHQVTQMGQEVILRCVPISNHLYFYWYRQILGQKVEFLVSFYNNEISEKSEIFDDQFSVERPDGSNFTLKIRSTKLEDSAMYFCASKGGDTIYFGEGSWLTVV.

This chain connects TRBV7-9 to TRBJ2-5; 7 nucleotides agree with TRBD1. The CDR3 runs 14 residues. Trimming took 2 bases from V and 11 from J; bases not matched to a gene: 11. Germline V lookup: CDR1 SEHNR, CDR2 FQNEAQ (reference sequence). This CDR3 is CASSLMAGQAEQYF. The CDR3 DNA reads TGTGCCAGCAGCTTAATGGCCGGACAGGCAGAGCAGTACTTC.

The rearrangement joins TRBV10-2 to TRBJ1-5; D is unclear. The CDR3 loop spans 13 amino acids. Germline assignment: CDR1 WSHSY and CDR2 SAAADI. With 0 bases removed from V and 7 bases from J, the gap between germline ends came to 7 bases. The CDR3 here is CASSESISQPQHF. CDR3 in DNA: TGCGCCAGCAGTGAGTCGATAAGCCAGCCCCAGCATTTT.

This rearrangement joins TRBV29-1 to TRBJ1-6, with D uncertain. Germline assignment: CDR1 SQVTM and CDR2 ANQGSEA. V dropped 0 bases and J dropped 4 bases, with 28 bases sitting between them. The CDR3 length is 21 residues. The CDR3 nucleotides read TGCAGCGTTGAAGATGGTTATAGGCTTTGTCAGCAGCCCCTTTATAATTCACCCCTCCACTTT. Translation: CSVEDGYRLCQQPLYNSPLHF.